This T cell receptor (beta chain) was recorded in a study of memory CD4+ T cells and cytomegalovirus serostatus. From germline, CDR1 is MDHEN and CDR2 SYDVKM. J was trimmed by 2 bases and V by 6 bases; bases with no gene match: 4. The CDR3 runs to 13 residues. The sort gate was single viable CD3+CD4+CD8-CD45RO+ cells for memory CD4+ T cells. This clone was seen a single time. Other DNA sequences of this sample code for an identical CDR3. In the authors' workflow: After removing out-of-frame reads, 2 million to 2.5 million distinct TCRbeta sequences remained. Here immunoSEQ multiplex PCR was the method, and the copy in TCRdb shows in-frame clones only, minus some. V, J and clone size derive from that table, while D and trimming were established from the DNA sequence. Here the sample spans about 41,000 clones, around 79% being singletons.

This chain connects TRBV28 to TRBJ2-7; the match to TRBD1 covers 7 bases. The sample consisted of memory CD4+ T cells from blood. The receptor was derived from an adult in good health and CMV-seronegative. The CDR3 region has the DNA TGTGCCAGCAGACCGGGACAGACCTACGAGCAGTACTTC. It translates to CASRPGQTYEQYF. Full variable domain (rest looked up from reference TRBV28 and TRBJ2-7): DVKVTQSSRYLVKRTGEKVFLECVQDMDHENMFWYRQDPGLGLRLIYFSYDVKMKEKGDIPEGYSVSREKKERFSLILESASTNQTSMYLCASRPGQTYEQYFGPGTRLTVT.